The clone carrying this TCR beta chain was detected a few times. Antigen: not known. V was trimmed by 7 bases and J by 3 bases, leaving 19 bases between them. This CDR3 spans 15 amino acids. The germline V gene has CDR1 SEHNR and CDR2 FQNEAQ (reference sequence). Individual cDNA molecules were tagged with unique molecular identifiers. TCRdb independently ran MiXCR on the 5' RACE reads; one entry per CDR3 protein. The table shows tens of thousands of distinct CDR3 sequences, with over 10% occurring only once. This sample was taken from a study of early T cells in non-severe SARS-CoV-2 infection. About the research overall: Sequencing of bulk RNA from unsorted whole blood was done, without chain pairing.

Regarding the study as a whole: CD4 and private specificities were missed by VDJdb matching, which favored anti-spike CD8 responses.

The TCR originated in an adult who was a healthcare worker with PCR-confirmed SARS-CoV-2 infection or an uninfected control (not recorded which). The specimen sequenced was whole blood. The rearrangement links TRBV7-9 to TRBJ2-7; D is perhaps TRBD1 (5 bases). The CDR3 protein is CASTDATDKDYEQYF. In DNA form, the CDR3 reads TGTGCCAGCACCGACGCTACGGACAAAGACTACGAGCAGTACTTC.